This TCR beta chain was identified during a study of PD-1 blockade in classical Hodgkin lymphoma. The study, taken as a whole, reports: CD4+ TCR diversity, unlike CD8+, rose significantly by C4D1. The diversity seen at baseline in complete responders resembled that of newly diagnosed patients. Although disease activity or prior therapy may be involved, causes of the repertoire differences remain undefined.

CDR3 length: 14 amino acids. CDR1 and CDR2 from the germline V gene are SQVTM and ANQGSEA. Trimming took 4 bases from V and 7 from J, leaving 17 bases between them. Documented time point: cycle 4 day 1 (C4D1), after more than five weeks of nivolumab. In every patient, relapse followed autologous stem cell transplantation, while exposure to brentuximab vedotin differed. This clone was seen a single time. What it binds is unknown. TCRdb's table, derived via immunoSEQ multiplex PCR, lists solely in-frame clones and lacks some. The table records tens of thousands of clones, about 80% of them present only once.

V gene TRBV29-1 combines with J gene TRBJ2-1; perhaps TRBD1 as D (6 bases). Sequencing used peripheral blood mononuclear cells (PBMCs), obtained before the fourth cycle of nivolumab. This TCR came from a human donor with classical Hodgkin lymphoma. DNA of the CDR3: TGCAGCGTTGTATGGGGGCGCGCATCTAATGAGCAGTTCTTC. The encoded protein is CSVVWGRASNEQFF.